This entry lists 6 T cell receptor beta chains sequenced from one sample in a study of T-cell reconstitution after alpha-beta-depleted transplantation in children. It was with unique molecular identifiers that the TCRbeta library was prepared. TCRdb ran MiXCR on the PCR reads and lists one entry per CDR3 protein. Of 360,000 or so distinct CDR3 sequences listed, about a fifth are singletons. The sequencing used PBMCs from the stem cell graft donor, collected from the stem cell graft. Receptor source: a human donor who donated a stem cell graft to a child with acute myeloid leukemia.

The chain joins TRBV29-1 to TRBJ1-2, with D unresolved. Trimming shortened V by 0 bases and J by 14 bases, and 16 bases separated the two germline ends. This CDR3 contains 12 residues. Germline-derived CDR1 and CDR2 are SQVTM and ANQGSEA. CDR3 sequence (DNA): TGCAGCGTTGAAGATCTACGGCCTCTCTCGACCTTC. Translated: CSVEDLRPLSTF.

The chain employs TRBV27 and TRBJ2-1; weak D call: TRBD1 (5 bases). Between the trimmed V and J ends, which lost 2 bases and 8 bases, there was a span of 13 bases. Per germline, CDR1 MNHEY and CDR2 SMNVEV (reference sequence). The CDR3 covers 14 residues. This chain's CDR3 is CASSLLAWGDEQFF. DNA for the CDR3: TGTGCCAGCAGTTTACTCGCTTGGGGCGATGAGCAGTTCTTC.

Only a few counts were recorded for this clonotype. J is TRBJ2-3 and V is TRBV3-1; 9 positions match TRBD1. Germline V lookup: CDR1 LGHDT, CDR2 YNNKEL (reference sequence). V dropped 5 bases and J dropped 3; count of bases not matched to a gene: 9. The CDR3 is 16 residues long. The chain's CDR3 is CASSWTGTGSTDTQYF. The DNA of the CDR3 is TGTGCCAGCAGCTGGACCGGGACAGGGTCGACAGATACGCAGTATTTT.

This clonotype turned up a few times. The CDR3: CAWSVKDEQFF. The CDR3 DNA sequence: TGTGCCTGGAGTGTCAAGGATGAGCAGTTCTTC. This chain uses TRBV30 with TRBJ2-1; D is ambiguous. Trimming removed 0 bases at V and 8 bases at J, with 5 bases between. The CDR3 runs to 11 residues. Germline-derived CDR1 and CDR2 are GTSNPN and SVGIG (reference sequence).

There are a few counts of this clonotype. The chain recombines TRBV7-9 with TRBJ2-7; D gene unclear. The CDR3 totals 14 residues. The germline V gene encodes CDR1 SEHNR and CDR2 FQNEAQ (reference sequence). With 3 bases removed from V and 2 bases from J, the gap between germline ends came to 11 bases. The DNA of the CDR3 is TGTGCCAGCAGCTTTACCGTGGTCCCCTACGAGCAGTACTTC. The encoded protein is CASSFTVVPYEQYF.

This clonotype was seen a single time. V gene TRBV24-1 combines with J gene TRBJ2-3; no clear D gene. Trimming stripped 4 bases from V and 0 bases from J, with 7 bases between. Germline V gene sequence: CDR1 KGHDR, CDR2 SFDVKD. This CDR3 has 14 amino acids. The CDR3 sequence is CATSDKLSTDTQYF. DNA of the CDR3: TGTGCCACCAGTGACAAGCTTAGCACAGATACGCAGTATTTT.